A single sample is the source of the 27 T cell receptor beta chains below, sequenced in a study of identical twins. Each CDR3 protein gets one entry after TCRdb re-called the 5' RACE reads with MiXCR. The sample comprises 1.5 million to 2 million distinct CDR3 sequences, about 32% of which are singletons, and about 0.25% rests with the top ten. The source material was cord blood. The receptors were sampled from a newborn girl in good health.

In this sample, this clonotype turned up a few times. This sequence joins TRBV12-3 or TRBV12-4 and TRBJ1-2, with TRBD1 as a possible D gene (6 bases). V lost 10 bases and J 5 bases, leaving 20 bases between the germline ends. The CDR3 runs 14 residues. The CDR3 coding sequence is TGTGCCATCTTACGAACAGGGAGGAGGTATGGCTACACCTTC. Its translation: CAILRTGRRYGYTF.

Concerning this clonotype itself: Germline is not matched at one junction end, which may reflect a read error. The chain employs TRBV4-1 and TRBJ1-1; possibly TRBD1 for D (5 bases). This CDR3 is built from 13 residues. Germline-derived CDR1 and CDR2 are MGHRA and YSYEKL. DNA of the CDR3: TGCGCCAGCGGCCAAGGGACGAACACTGAAGCTTTCTTT. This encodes CASGQGTNTEAFF.

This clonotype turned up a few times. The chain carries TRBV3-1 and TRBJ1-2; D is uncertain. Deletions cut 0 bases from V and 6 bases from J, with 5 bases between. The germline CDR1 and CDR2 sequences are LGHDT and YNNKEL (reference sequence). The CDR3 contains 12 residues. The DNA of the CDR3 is TGTGCCAGCAGCCAAGAATGGGATGGCTACACCTTC. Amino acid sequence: CASSQEWDGYTF.

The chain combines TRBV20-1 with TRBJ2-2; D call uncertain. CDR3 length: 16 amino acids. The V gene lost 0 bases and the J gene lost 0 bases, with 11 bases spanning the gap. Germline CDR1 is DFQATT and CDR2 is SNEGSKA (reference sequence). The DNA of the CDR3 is TGCAGTGCTAGAGATCCCCCCGGATCGAACACCGGGGAGCTGTTTTTT. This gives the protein CSARDPPGSNTGELFF.

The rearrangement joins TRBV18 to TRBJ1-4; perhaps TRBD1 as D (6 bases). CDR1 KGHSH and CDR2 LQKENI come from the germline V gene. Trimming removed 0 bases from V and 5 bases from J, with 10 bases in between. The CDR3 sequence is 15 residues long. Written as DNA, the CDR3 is TGTGCCAGCTCACCACCGGGGGGCCGGAATGAAAAACTGTTTTTT. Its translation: CASSPPGGRNEKLFF.

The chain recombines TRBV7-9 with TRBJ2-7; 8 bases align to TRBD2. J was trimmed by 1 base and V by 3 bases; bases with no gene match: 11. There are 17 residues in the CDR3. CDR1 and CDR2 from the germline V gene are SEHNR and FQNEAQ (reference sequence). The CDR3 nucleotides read TGTGCCAGCAGCTTCCCCGGCCGGGGACTAGTTTCCTACGAGCAGTACTTC. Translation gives CASSFPGRGLVSYEQYF. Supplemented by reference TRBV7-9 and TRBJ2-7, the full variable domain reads DTGVSQNPRHKITKRGQNVTFRCDPISEHNRLYWYRQTLGQGPEFLTYFQNEAQLEKSRLLSDRFSAERPKGSFSTLEIQRTEQGDSAMYLCASSFPGRGLVSYEQYFGPGTRLTVT.

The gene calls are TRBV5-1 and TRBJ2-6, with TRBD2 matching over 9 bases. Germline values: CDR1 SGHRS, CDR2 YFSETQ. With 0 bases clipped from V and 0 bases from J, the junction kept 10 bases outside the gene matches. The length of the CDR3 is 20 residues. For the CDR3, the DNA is TGCGCCAGCAGCTTGGCTTCTAGCGGGATCTTCCCCTCTGGGGCCAACGTCCTGACTTTC. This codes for CASSLASSGIFPSGANVLTF.

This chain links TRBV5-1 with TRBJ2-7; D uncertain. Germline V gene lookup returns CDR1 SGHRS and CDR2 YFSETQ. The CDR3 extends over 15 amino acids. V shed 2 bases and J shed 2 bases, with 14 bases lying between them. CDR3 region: CASSFTTKGTYEQYF. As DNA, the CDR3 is TGCGCCAGCAGCTTCACTACCAAAGGGACCTACGAGCAGTACTTC.

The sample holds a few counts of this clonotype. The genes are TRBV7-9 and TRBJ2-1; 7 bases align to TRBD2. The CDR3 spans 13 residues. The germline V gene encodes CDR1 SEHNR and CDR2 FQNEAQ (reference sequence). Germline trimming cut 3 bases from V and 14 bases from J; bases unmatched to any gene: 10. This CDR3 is CASSLDRGRVEFF. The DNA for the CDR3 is TGTGCCAGCAGCTTGGATCGTGGGAGGGTTGAGTTCTTC. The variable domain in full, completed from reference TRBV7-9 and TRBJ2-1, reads DTGVSQNPRHKITKRGQNVTFRCDPISEHNRLYWYRQTLGQGPEFLTYFQNEAQLEKSRLLSDRFSAERPKGSFSTLEIQRTEQGDSAMYLCASSLDRGRVEFFGPGTRLTVL.

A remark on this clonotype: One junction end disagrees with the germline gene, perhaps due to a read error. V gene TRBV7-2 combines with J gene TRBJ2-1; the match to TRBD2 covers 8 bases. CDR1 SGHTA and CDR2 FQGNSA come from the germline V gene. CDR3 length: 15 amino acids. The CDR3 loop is CAGSLLPKAGETQFF. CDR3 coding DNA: TGTGCCGGCAGCTTACTCCCTAAAGCGGGAGAGACCCAGTTCTTC. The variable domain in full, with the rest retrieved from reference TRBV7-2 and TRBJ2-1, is GAGVSQSPSNKVTEKGKDVELRCDPISGHTALYWYRQSLGQGLEFLIYFQGNSAPDKSGLPSDRFSAERTGGSVSTLTIQRTQQEDSAVYLCAGSLLPKAGETQFFGPGTRLTVL.

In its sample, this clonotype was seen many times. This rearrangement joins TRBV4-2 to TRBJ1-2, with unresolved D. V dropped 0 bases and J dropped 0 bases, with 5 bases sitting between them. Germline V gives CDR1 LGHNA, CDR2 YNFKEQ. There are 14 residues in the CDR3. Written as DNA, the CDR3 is TGTGCCAGCAGCCAAGACAGAACTAACTATGGCTACACCTTC. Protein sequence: CASSQDRTNYGYTF.

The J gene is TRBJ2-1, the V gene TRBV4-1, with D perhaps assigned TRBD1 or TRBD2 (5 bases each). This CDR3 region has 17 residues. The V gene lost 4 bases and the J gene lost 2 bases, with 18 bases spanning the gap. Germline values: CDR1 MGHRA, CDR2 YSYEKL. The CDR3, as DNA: TGCGCCAGCAGCCTCCGTGCTGAGAGGGACCCCTACAATGAGCAGTTCTTC. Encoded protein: CASSLRAERDPYNEQFF.

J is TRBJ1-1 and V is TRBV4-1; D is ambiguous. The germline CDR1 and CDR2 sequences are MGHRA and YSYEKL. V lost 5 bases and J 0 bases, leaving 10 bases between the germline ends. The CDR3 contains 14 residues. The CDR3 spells CASSFRFMNTEAFF. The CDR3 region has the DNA TGCGCCAGCAGCTTTAGATTCATGAACACTGAAGCTTTCTTT.

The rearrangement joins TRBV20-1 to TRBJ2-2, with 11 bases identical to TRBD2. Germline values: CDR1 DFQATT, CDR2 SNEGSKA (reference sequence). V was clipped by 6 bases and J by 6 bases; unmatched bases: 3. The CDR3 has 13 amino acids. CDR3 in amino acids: CSAAGLAAGELFF. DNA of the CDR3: TGCAGTGCCGCGGGACTAGCGGCCGGGGAGCTGTTTTTT.

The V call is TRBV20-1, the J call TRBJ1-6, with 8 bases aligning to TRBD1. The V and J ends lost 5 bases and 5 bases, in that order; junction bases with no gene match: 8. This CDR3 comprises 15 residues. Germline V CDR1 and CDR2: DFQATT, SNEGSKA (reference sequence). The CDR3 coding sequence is TGCAGTGCTTGTTACAGGGGGGAGAATAATTCACCCCTCCACTTT. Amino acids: CSACYRGENNSPLHF.

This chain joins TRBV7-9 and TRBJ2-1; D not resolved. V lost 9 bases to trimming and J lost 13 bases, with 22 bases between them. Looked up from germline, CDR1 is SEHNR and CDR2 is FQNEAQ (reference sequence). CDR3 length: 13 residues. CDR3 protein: CASELSLQETQFF. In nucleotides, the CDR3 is TGTGCCAGTGAACTATCCCTCCAAGAGACCCAGTTCTTC.

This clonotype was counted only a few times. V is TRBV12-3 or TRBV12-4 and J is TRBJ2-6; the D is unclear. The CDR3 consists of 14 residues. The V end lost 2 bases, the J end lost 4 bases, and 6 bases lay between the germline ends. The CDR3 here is CASSLPWGANVLTF. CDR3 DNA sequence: TGTGCCAGCAGTTTACCCTGGGGGGCCAACGTCCTGACTTTC.

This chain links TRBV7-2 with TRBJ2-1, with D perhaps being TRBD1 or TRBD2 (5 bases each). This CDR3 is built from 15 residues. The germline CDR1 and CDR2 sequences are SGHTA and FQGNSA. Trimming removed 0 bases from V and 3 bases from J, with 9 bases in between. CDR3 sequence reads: CASSLAGTVYNEQFF. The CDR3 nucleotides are TGTGCCAGCAGCTTAGCCGGGACGGTCTACAATGAGCAGTTCTTC.

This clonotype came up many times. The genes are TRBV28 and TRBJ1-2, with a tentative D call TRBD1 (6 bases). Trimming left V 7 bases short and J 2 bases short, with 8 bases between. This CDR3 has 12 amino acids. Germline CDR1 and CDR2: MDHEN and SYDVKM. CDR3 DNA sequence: TGTGCCAGCACCACAGGGAACTATGGCTACACCTTC. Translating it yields CASTTGNYGYTF.

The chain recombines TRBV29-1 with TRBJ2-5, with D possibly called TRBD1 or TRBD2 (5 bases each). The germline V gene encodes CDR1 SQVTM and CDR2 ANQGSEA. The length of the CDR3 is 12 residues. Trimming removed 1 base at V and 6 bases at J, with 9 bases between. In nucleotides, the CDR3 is TGCAGCGTTGAAGGGGGGATCCAGACCCAGTACTTC. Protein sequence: CSVEGGIQTQYF.

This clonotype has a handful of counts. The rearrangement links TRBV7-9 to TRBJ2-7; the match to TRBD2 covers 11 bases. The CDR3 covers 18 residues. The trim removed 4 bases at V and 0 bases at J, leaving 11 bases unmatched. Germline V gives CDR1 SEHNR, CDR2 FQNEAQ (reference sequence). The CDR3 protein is CASSSGLADPFSSYEQYF. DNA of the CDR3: TGTGCCAGCAGCTCGGGACTAGCGGACCCCTTTTCCTCCTACGAGCAGTACTTC. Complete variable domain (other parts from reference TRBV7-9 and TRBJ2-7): DTGVSQNPRHKITKRGQNVTFRCDPISEHNRLYWYRQTLGQGPEFLTYFQNEAQLEKSRLLSDRFSAERPKGSFSTLEIQRTEQGDSAMYLCASSSGLADPFSSYEQYFGPGTRLTVT.

This CDR3 reads CSARDPLAGVYNEQFF. The CDR3 DNA reads TGCAGTGCTAGAGACCCACTAGCGGGGGTCTACAATGAGCAGTTCTTC. The V call is TRBV20-1, the J call TRBJ2-1; 11 positions agree with TRBD2. Trimming at V came to 0 bases and at J to 3 bases, leaving 4 bases not matched to a gene. The CDR3 contains 16 residues. Germline CDR1 reads DFQATT; CDR2 reads SNEGSKA (reference sequence).

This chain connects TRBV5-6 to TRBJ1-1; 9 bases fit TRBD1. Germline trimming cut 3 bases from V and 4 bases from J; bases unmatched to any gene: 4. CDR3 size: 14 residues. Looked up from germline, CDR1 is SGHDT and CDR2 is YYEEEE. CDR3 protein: CASSWATGGTEAFF. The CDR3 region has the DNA TGTGCCAGCAGCTGGGCGACAGGGGGCACTGAAGCTTTCTTT. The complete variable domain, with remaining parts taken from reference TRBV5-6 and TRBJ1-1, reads DAGVTQSPTHLIKTRGQQVTLRCSPKSGHDTVSWYQQALGQGPQFIFQYYEEEERQRGNFPDRFSGHQFPNYSSELNVNALLLGDSALYLCASSWATGGTEAFFGQGTRLTVV.

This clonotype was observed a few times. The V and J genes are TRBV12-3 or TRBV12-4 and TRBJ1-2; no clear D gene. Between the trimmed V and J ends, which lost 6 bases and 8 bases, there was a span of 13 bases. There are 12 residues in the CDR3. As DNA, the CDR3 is TGTGCCAGCAGGGACTCGTCGGGGGGCTACACCTTC. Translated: CASRDSSGGYTF.

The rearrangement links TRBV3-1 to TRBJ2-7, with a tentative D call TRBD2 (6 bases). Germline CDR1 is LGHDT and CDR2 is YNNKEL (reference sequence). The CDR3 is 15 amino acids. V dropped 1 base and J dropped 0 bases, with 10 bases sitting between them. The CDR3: CASSQGLGYSYEQYF. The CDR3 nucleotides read TGTGCCAGCAGCCAAGGACTAGGCTACTCCTACGAGCAGTACTTC.

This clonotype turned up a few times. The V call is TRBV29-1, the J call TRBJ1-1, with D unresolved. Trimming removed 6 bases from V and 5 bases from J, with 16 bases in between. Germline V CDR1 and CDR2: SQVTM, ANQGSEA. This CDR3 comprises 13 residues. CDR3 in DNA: TGCAGCGTACAGCTCGGAGAAGGGACTGAAGCTTTCTTT. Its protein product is CSVQLGEGTEAFF.

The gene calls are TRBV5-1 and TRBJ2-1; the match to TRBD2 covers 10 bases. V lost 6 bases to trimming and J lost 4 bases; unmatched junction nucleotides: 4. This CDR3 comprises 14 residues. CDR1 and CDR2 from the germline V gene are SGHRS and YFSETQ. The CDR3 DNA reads TGCGCCAGCAAGCGAGCGGGGGGGTACAATGAGCAGTTCTTC. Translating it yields CASKRAGGYNEQFF.